The 7 T cell receptor beta chains presented below share a single source sample, sequenced in a study of identifying expanded T cells in peripheral blood. The table came from immunoSEQ multiplex PCR; TCRdb's copy has only in-frame clones and leaves some out. The profile shows about 97,000 clones, 70% to 90% of them singletons. The sample consisted of blood. The receptor source for this set is a person aged 18-70 years in good health.

This clone was seen once. The genes are TRBV6-5 and TRBJ1-3, with D unclear. Trimming shortened V by 8 bases and J by 2 bases, and 13 bases separated the two germline ends. CDR3 length: 14 residues. From germline, CDR1 is MNHEY and CDR2 SVGAGI. CDR3 protein: CASRPGRTGNTIYF. Here the CDR3 DNA reads TGTGCCAGCCGTCCCGGAAGGACTGGAAACACCATATATTTT.

The chain couples TRBV27 to TRBJ1-2; maybe TRBD1 (5 bases). V lost 5 bases, J lost 4 bases, and 8 bases lay in between. Germline V lookup: CDR1 MNHEY, CDR2 SMNVEV (reference sequence). The CDR3 has 12 amino acids. CDR3 loop: CASSRDRYGYTF. CDR3 nucleotide sequence: TGTGCCAGCAGTCGGGACCGCTATGGCTACACCTTC.

The rearrangement links TRBV9 to TRBJ2-3, with a tentative D call TRBD2 (5 bases). The germline V gene encodes CDR1 SGDLS and CDR2 YYNGEE. CDR3 length: 17 amino acids. Deletions cut 0 bases from V and 6 bases from J, with 20 bases between. CDR3: CASSVGRGIGSADTQYF. The CDR3, as DNA: TGTGCCAGCAGCGTAGGGAGAGGGATCGGCTCCGCTGATACGCAGTATTTT.

A few counts support this clone. This chain connects TRBV4-3 to TRBJ2-3, with 12 positions matching TRBD2. Germline V gene lookup returns CDR1 LGHNA and CDR2 YSLEER. The CDR3 is 16 amino acids. J lost 4 bases, V lost 4 bases, and 6 bases had no gene match. The CDR3 bases are TGCGCCAGCAGCCTAGCACTAGCGGGGGGCGCAGATACGCAGTATTTT. Encoded protein: CASSLALAGGADTQYF.

The J gene is TRBJ2-7, the V gene TRBV7-2; 7 nucleotides match TRBD1. V dropped 5 bases and J dropped 0; count of bases not matched to a gene: 4. In germline, CDR1 is SGHTA, CDR2 FQGNSA. CDR3 length: 14 amino acids. The CDR3 is CASSPGDSSYEQYF. The CDR3 DNA is TGTGCCAGCAGCCCCGGGGACAGCTCCTACGAGCAGTACTTC.

The chain employs TRBV29-1 and TRBJ1-3; D is unresolved. This CDR3 comprises 13 residues. Germline V gene data show CDR1 as SQVTM and CDR2 as ANQGSEA. The V end lost 3 bases, the J end lost 0 bases, and 6 bases lay between the germline ends. The CDR3 here is CSVDFGSGNTIYF. The CDR3 bases are TGCAGCGTTGACTTCGGCTCTGGAAACACCATATATTTT.

This rearrangement joins TRBV10-3 to TRBJ2-7; TRBD1 aligns across 7 bases. Germline-derived CDR1 and CDR2 are ENHRY and SYGVKD. The ends lost 6 bases at V and 1 base at J; junction bases unmatched: 6. The CDR3 has 14 amino acids. The CDR3: CAIRGTAVSYEQYF. DNA for the CDR3: TGTGCCATCAGGGGGACAGCCGTATCCTACGAGCAGTACTTC.